The 24 T cell receptor beta chains in this list originate from one sample, sequenced in a study of T-cell reconstitution after alpha-beta-depleted transplantation in children. TCRbeta library preparation incorporated unique molecular identifiers. Each CDR3 protein gets one entry after TCRdb re-called the PCR reads with MiXCR. The sample consists of approximately 230,000 distinct CDR3 sequences, more than 20% of them appearing once. This specimen was PBMCs, mostly from graft donor cells, taken 360 days after TCRalphabeta/CD19-depleted stem cell transplant. Receptor source: a female patient aged 2-10 years who had a stem cell transplant for congenital amegakaryocytic thrombocytopenia, so the T cells may come from the graft donor.

CDR3 region: CASSPVDPNEKLFF. As DNA, the CDR3 is TGTGCCAGCAGCCCCGTGGACCCTAATGAAAAACTGTTTTTT. J is TRBJ1-4 and V is TRBV6-1; no firm D call. V was pared by 6 bases and J by 3 bases, with 11 bases between. CDR3 size: 14 residues. The germline V gene encodes CDR1 MNHNS and CDR2 SASEGT.

Notes on this clonotype: A much larger clone differs by one base, so this may be a read error. V and J are TRBV28 and TRBJ1-5; D unresolved. The CDR3 runs to 13 residues. CDR1 and CDR2 from the germline V gene are MDHEN and SYDVKM. With 2 bases removed from V and 5 bases from J, the gap between germline ends came to 7 bases. This CDR3 reads CASSLQVYQPQHF. The CDR3 DNA is TGTGCCAGCAGTTTACAGGTCTATCAGCCCCAGCATTTT.

The chain uses TRBV4-1 and TRBJ2-3; D perhaps matches TRBD2 (5 bases). Germline CDR1 MGHRA, CDR2 YSYEKL. The CDR3 is 14 residues long. The ends were cut back, 4 bases at V and 4 bases at J, with 12 bases in the middle. CDR3 sequence reads: CASSLEGSPDTQYF. CDR3 nucleotides: TGCGCCAGCAGCCTAGAGGGTTCTCCAGATACGCAGTATTTT.

The V gene is TRBV20-1, the J gene TRBJ2-3; TRBD2 matches at 8 bases. The CDR3 contains 17 residues. Unmatched junction bases numbered 19, after V lost 1 base and J lost 10 bases. Germline V gene sequence: CDR1 DFQATT, CDR2 SNEGSKA (reference sequence). CDR3 DNA sequence: TGCAGTGCTAGAGGGGGCGGACTAGCATTAGGCGAGGCGTCGCAGTATTTT. Its translation is CSARGGGLALGEASQYF.

This clonotype was seen many times. The V and J genes are TRBV18 and TRBJ2-1; D may be TRBD2 (6 bases). This CDR3 contains 15 residues. Germline values: CDR1 KGHSH, CDR2 LQKENI. Trimming stripped 2 bases from V and 5 bases from J, with 13 bases between. The CDR3 DNA follows: TGTGCCAGCTCACCAGAGGAGGGGCCGAACAATGAGCAGTTCTTC. Residues: CASSPEEGPNNEQFF.

This chain uses TRBV20-1 with TRBJ2-3, with 8 bases aligning to TRBD1. V dropped 5 bases and J dropped 2; count of bases not matched to a gene: 6. Looked up from germline, CDR1 is DFQATT and CDR2 is SNEGSKA (reference sequence). The CDR3 spans 14 residues. The CDR3 DNA reads as TGCAGTGCTCCTCAGGGGGCGCCCACAGATACGCAGTATTTT. It codes for CSAPQGAPTDTQYF.

This clonotype occurred a few times. This rearrangement joins TRBV20-1 to TRBJ2-2; possibly TRBD1 for D (6 bases). Germline V gene data show CDR1 as DFQATT and CDR2 as SNEGSKA (reference sequence). The V gene lost 7 bases and the J gene lost 5 bases, with 11 bases spanning the gap. This CDR3 region has 12 residues. Written as DNA, the CDR3 is TGCAGTGTAGGCAGGGGAACCGGGGAGCTGTTTTTT. The encoded protein is CSVGRGTGELFF.

The chain employs TRBV3-1 and TRBJ1-2; TRBD1 aligns across 7 bases. Germline V lookup: CDR1 LGHDT, CDR2 YNNKEL (reference sequence). V lost 3 bases, J lost 5 bases, and 3 bases stayed unmatched. The CDR3 totals 13 residues. The CDR3 nucleotides read TGTGCCAGCAGCCAGGGGACAGCGTATGGCTACACCTTC. It specifies CASSQGTAYGYTF.

The table lists this clonotype with a few counts. This sequence joins TRBV6-2 or TRBV6-3 and TRBJ2-7; D possibly uses TRBD1 or TRBD2 (5 bases each). Germline CDR1 reads MNHEY; CDR2 reads SVGEGT. V dropped 8 bases and J dropped 0 bases, with 20 bases sitting between them. The CDR3 is 16 amino acids. The CDR3: CASGGRMANRSYEQYF. In DNA, the CDR3 is TGTGCCAGCGGGGGACGCATGGCAAATCGCTCCTACGAGCAGTACTTC.

This clonotype was observed a few times. The V gene is TRBV5-1, the J gene TRBJ1-2; D perhaps matches TRBD1 (5 bases). V gave up 0 bases and J gave up 6 bases, with 12 bases separating them. The CDR3 sequence is 14 residues long. Germline V lookup: CDR1 SGHRS, CDR2 YFSETQ. The CDR3 region has the DNA TGCGCCAGCAGCTTGGAGGGGAACGAGGATGGCTACACCTTC. Translated, it gives CASSLEGNEDGYTF.

V usage is TRBV5-1 and J usage is TRBJ2-7; D gene ambiguous. CDR1 and CDR2 from the germline V gene are SGHRS and YFSETQ. The CDR3 contains 14 residues. V lost 2 bases and J 0 bases, leaving 9 bases between the germline ends. CDR3 region: CASSLSGFSYEQYF. CDR3 DNA: TGCGCCAGCAGCTTATCCGGGTTCTCCTACGAGCAGTACTTC. Supplemented by reference TRBV5-1 and TRBJ2-7, the full variable domain reads KAGVTQTPRYLIKTRGQQVTLSCSPISGHRSVSWYQQTPGQGLQFLFEYFSETQRNKGNFPGRFSGRQFSNSRSEMNVSTLELGDSALYLCASSLSGFSYEQYFGPGTRLTVT.

As DNA, the CDR3 is TGCAGTGCTATAAATGAAAAACTGTTTTTT. As protein: CSAINEKLFF. V is TRBV20-1 and J is TRBJ1-4; D not resolved. CDR3 length: 10 residues. The V gene's germline CDR1 is DFQATT and CDR2 SNEGSKA (reference sequence). Trimming left V 4 bases short and J 5 bases short, with 2 bases between.

The chain combines TRBV24-1 with TRBJ1-1; possibly TRBD1 for D (6 bases). Germline V lookup: CDR1 KGHDR, CDR2 SFDVKD. V shed 7 bases and J shed 1 base, with 9 bases lying between them. The CDR3 sequence is 13 residues long. The CDR3 reads CATRDSKNTEAFF. The CDR3 DNA follows: TGTGCCACCAGGGACAGTAAGAACACTGAAGCTTTCTTT.

The chain couples TRBV18 to TRBJ2-1; weak D call: TRBD1 (5 bases). The V end was cut by 6 bases, the J end by 7 bases, with 19 bases between. Germline CDR1 and CDR2: KGHSH and LQKENI. CDR3 length: 15 amino acids. The CDR3 bases are TGTGCCAGCTCCCCGCTCCAGGGTACAGGAAATGAGCAGTTCTTC. Protein product: CASSPLQGTGNEQFF.

This clonotype was picked up one time. This chain joins TRBV3-1 and TRBJ2-3; 10 positions agree with TRBD2. The trim removed 3 bases at V and 0 bases at J, leaving 6 bases unmatched. The germline CDR1 and CDR2 sequences are LGHDT and YNNKEL (reference sequence). The CDR3 runs 17 residues. CDR3 nucleotides: TGTGCCAGCAGCCAGGCTAGCGGGAGTGCTAGCACAGATACGCAGTATTTT. This codes for CASSQASGSASTDTQYF.

This clonotype showed up just a few times. The CDR3 DNA reads as TGTGCCAGCAGCGAAAGGGACGGGTTACTTTATAGCAATCAGCCCCAGCATTTT. It specifies CASSERDGLLYSNQPQHF. This rearrangement joins TRBV7-8 to TRBJ1-5, with D possibly being TRBD1 (5 bases). V shed 5 bases and J shed 0 bases, with 20 bases lying between them. The V gene's germline CDR1 is SGHVS and CDR2 FQNEAQ. There are 18 residues in the CDR3.

The chain links TRBV12-3 or TRBV12-4 to TRBJ2-4; 8 nucleotides match TRBD1. V dropped 5 bases and J dropped 9; count of bases not matched to a gene: 6. The CDR3 totals 13 residues. The CDR3 spells CASSITDRGIQYF. The CDR3 DNA sequence: TGTGCCAGCAGTATCACTGACAGGGGCATTCAGTACTTC.

Many counts were recorded for this clonotype. V is TRBV29-1 and J is TRBJ2-1; 9 nucleotides agree with TRBD2. The CDR3 is made up of 14 amino acids. The germline CDR1 and CDR2 sequences are SQVTM and ANQGSEA. Trimming cost V 6 bases and J 3 bases; bases outside gene matches: 6. The CDR3 sequence: CSVRLAVLYNEQFF. The CDR3 nucleotides are TGCAGCGTCCGACTAGCGGTACTCTACAATGAGCAGTTCTTC.

This chain links TRBV27 with TRBJ2-3; D unclear. The CDR3 is made up of 13 amino acids. V was cut by 8 bases and J by 3 bases, with 12 bases left in between. CDR1 MNHEY and CDR2 SMNVEV come from the germline V gene (reference sequence). CDR3 amino acids: CASANIGTDTQYF. The DNA of the CDR3 is TGTGCCAGCGCAAACATAGGGACAGATACGCAGTATTTT.

The CDR3 DNA reads as TGTGCCAGCAGCCAGACAACGAACACTGAAGCTTTCTTT. It codes for CASSQTTNTEAFF. J is TRBJ1-1 and V is TRBV16; no clear D. The V gene's germline CDR1 is KGHSY and CDR2 FQNENV. The CDR3 sequence is 13 residues long. The V end lost 3 bases, the J end lost 1 base, and 6 bases lay between the germline ends.

This clonotype was counted between two and nine times. The chain uses TRBV7-9 and TRBJ2-1; weak D call: TRBD1 (6 bases). The length of the CDR3 is 14 residues. The V end was cut by 5 bases, the J end by 8 bases, with 16 bases between. Germline assignment: CDR1 SEHNR and CDR2 FQNEAQ (reference sequence). The CDR3 nucleotides read TGTGCCAGCAGCGGGCCGGGACAACGGGATGAGCAGTTCTTC. Residues: CASSGPGQRDEQFF.

The gene calls are TRBV3-1 and TRBJ2-1, with 7 bases that match TRBD2. The CDR3 contains 14 residues. V trimming: 2 bases; J trimming: 9 bases; junction bases outside the gene matches: 7. Germline values: CDR1 LGHDT, CDR2 YNNKEL (reference sequence). DNA for the CDR3: TGTGCCAGCAGCCAAACCCAAGCGGGATCTGAGCAGTTCTTC. Translated, it gives CASSQTQAGSEQFF.

This clonotype was seen only a few times. The chain combines TRBV7-2 with TRBJ1-5; D gene unclear. V was pared by 0 bases and J by 6 bases, with 12 bases between. The V gene's germline CDR1 is SGHTA and CDR2 FQGNSA. The CDR3 sequence is 15 residues long. The CDR3 region is CASSLAGESTQPQHF. The DNA for the CDR3 is TGTGCCAGCAGCTTAGCCGGAGAAAGTACTCAGCCCCAGCATTTT.

This clonotype has just a few counts. J is TRBJ2-7 and V is TRBV12-3 or TRBV12-4; TRBD2 aligns across 11 bases. The CDR3 extends over 15 amino acids. V lost 5 bases, J lost 4 bases, and 7 bases stayed unmatched. CDR3: CASSPSSGGTYEQYF. DNA for the CDR3: TGTGCCAGCAGTCCCTCTAGCGGGGGGACTTACGAGCAGTACTTC.